This passage covers 8 T cell receptor beta chains from one sample sequenced in a study of blood T cell repertoires in COVID-19. Profiled with immunoSEQ multiplex PCR; TCRdb holds only in-frame clones, not every one. The sample records roughly 300,000 clones, 65% to 90% being singletons. The sequencing sample was made of peripheral blood. The receptors shown here come from a human donor in a cohort sampled during active COVID-19.

The V gene is TRBV7-2, the J gene TRBJ1-5; a possible D gene is TRBD1 (6 bases). Germline values: CDR1 SGHTA, CDR2 FQGNSA. The CDR3 is 13 residues long. The V gene lost 5 bases and the J gene lost 6 bases, with 11 bases spanning the gap. The CDR3 region has the DNA TGTGCCAGCAGCCGCGAGGGGGTTCAGCCCCAGCATTTT. Protein sequence: CASSREGVQPQHF.

In DNA form, the CDR3 reads TGCGCCAGCAGCTCCAGGGGAGATTCACCCCTCCACTTT. Its protein product is CASSSRGDSPLHF. The V call is TRBV5-1, the J call TRBJ1-6, with a possible D match to TRBD1 (6 bases). CDR1 and CDR2 from the germline V gene are SGHRS and YFSETQ. Trimming left V 3 bases short and J 8 bases short, with 9 bases between. This CDR3 has 13 residues.

V usage is TRBV2 and J usage is TRBJ2-2; D gene uncertain. The CDR3 extends over 15 amino acids. CDR1 is SNHLY and CDR2 is FYNNEI in the germline V gene. Trimming pared 0 bases from V and 2 bases from J, leaving 7 bases between. CDR3 amino acids: CASSEAGFNTGELFF. In DNA, the CDR3 is TGTGCCAGCAGTGAAGCGGGCTTTAACACCGGGGAGCTGTTTTTT.

The chain employs TRBV10-3 and TRBJ2-2; D is possibly TRBD1 (5 bases). The length of the CDR3 is 17 residues. V lost 0 bases and J lost 2, with 13 bases in between. Per germline, CDR1 ENHRY and CDR2 SYGVKD. The CDR3 region is CAISESTPGFNTGELFF. The DNA of the CDR3 is TGTGCCATCAGTGAGTCGACTCCAGGGTTTAACACCGGGGAGCTGTTTTTT.

The chain uses TRBV7-2 and TRBJ2-3; 8 bases match TRBD2. Trimming cost V 1 base and J 3 bases; bases outside gene matches: 6. From germline, CDR1 is SGHTA and CDR2 FQGNSA. The CDR3 contains 16 residues. As DNA, the CDR3 is TGTGCCAGCAGCTTAGGACTAGCGAAGGGGACAGATACGCAGTATTTT. Translation: CASSLGLAKGTDTQYF.

The chain has TRBV29-1 and TRBJ1-1; 10 bases fit TRBD1. Germline V gene sequence: CDR1 SQVTM, CDR2 ANQGSEA. This CDR3 is built from 15 residues. The V segment lost 7 bases and the J segment 10 bases; nucleotides outside the gene matches: 18. CDR3 DNA sequence: TGCAGCGGTACGGGAGGGACAGGGGAGGGAAGCGGAGCTTTCTTT. Its protein product is CSGTGGTGEGSGAFF.

This sequence joins TRBV4-1 and TRBJ2-6; 7 nucleotides match TRBD1. Germline trimming cut 0 bases from V and 2 bases from J; bases unmatched to any gene: 13. The CDR3 covers 20 residues. Germline lookup yields CDR1 MGHRA and CDR2 YSYEKL. CDR3 coding DNA: TGCGCCAGCAGCCAAGAAACCACCGGTACAGGGGTAGCTGGGGCCAACGTCCTGACTTTC. The encoded protein is CASSQETTGTGVAGANVLTF.

The rearrangement joins TRBV20-1 to TRBJ2-1; 13 bases map to TRBD2. Trimming took 3 bases from V and 10 from J; bases not matched to a gene: 12. The germline V gene encodes CDR1 DFQATT and CDR2 SNEGSKA (reference sequence). The CDR3 length is 16 residues. Here the CDR3 DNA reads TGCAGTGCTAGTAGTTTCACTAGCGGGAGGGCTAGGGAGCAGTTCTTC. As protein: CSASSFTSGRAREQFF.